The clone carrying this TCR beta chain appeared a few times. As yet, its antigen is unknown. Germline CDR1 is MNHEY and CDR2 is SVGAGI. The V and J ends lost 2 bases and 4 bases respectively, with 14 bases between them. This CDR3 region has 15 residues. These data originate in a study of human T cells and chemical hapten exposure. Overall study results and limits: It was expanded TCRs that formed significantly more large CDR3 similarity clusters than controls did.

For the library, individual cDNA molecules each received unique molecular identifiers. MiXCR, applied by TCRdb to the RACE reads, yields one record per CDR3 protein. The sample carries approximately 97,000 distinct CDR3 sequences, around 25% recorded once. The time point was: patch test 3, about 24 weeks after DPC sensitization. Noted treatment: therapeutic diphenylcyclopropenone sensitization with weekly scalp DPC. Blood draws came first, before each patch test. The sample consisted of whole blood, taken in connection with sensitization to the hapten diphenylcyclopropenone (DPC). The chain carries TRBV6-5 and TRBJ2-5; a possible D gene is TRBD1 (6 bases). The sequence was obtained from a man aged 35 to 55 with alopecia areata. Some clones in this sample may be carry-over from other donors' samples. CDR3 residues: CASSYTPQGSETQYF. The CDR3 DNA sequence: TGTGCCAGCAGTTACACCCCCCAGGGGTCAGAGACCCAGTACTTC.